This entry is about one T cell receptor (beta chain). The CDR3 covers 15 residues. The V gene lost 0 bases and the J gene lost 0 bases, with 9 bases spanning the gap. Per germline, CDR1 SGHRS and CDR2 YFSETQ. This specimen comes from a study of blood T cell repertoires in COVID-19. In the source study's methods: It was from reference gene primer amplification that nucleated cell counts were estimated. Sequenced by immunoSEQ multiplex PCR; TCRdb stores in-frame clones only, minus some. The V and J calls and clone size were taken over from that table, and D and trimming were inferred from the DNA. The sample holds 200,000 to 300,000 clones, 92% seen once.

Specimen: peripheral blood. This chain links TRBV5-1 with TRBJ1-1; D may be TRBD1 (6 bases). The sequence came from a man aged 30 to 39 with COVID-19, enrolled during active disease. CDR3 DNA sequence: TGCGCCAGCAGCTTGGATGGACAGATGAACACTGAAGCTTTCTTT. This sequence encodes CASSLDGQMNTEAFF.